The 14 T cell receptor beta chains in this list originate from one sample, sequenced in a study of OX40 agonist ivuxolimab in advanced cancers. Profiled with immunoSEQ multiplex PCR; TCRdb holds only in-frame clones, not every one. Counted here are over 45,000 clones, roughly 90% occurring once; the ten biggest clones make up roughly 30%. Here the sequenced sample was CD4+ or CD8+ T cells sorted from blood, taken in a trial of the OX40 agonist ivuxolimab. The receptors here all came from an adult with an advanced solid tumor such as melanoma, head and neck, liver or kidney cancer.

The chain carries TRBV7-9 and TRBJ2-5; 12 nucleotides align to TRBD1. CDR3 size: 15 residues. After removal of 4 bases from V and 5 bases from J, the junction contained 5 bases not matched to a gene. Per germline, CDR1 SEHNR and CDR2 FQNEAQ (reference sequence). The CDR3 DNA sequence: TGTGCCAGCAGCTGGGGGACAGGGGGCGGGGAGACCCAGTACTTC. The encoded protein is CASSWGTGGGETQYF.

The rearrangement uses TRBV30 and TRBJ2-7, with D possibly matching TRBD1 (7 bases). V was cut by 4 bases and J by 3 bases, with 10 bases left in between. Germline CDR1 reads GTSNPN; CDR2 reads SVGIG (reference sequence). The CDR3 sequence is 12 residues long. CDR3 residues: CAWMQGGYEQYF. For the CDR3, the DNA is TGTGCCTGGATGCAGGGGGGCTACGAGCAGTACTTC. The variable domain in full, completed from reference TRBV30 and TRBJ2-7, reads SQTIHQWPATLVQPVGSPLSLECTVEGTSNPNLYWYRQAAGRGLQLLFYSVGIGQISSEVPQNLSASRPQDRQFILSSKKLLLSDSGFYLCAWMQGGYEQYFGPGTRLTVT.

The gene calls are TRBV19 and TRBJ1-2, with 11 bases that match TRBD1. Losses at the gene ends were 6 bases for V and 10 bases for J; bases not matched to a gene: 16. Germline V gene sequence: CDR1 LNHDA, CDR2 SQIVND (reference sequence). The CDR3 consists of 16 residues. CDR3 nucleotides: TGTGCCAGTAGCAAATCCGGACAGGGGGCAATTTCCCACTACACCTTC. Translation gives CASSKSGQGAISHYTF.

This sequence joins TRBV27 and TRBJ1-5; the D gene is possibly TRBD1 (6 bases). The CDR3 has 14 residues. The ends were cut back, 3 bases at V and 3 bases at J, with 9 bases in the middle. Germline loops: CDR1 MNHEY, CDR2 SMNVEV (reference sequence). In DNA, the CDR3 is TGTGCCAGCAGTTTTGCAGGGGACAATCAGCCCCAGCATTTT. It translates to CASSFAGDNQPQHF.

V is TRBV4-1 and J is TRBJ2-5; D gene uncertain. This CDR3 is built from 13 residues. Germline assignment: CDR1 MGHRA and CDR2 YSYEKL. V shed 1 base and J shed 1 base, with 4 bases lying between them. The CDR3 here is CASSQALQETQYF. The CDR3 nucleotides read TGCGCCAGCAGCCAAGCCCTCCAAGAGACCCAGTACTTC.

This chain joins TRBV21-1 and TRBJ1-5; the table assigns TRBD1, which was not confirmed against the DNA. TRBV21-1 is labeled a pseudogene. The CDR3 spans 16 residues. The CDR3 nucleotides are TGTGCCAGCAGCAAAGAGGGACAGGGTCCCAATCAGCCCCAGCATTTT. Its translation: CASSKEGQGPNQPQHF.

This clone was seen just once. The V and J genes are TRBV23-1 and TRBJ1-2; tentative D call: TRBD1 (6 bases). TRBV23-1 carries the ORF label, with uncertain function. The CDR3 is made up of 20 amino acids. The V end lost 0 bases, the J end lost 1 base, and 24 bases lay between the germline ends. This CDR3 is CASSQSMRSRPPRGNYGYTF. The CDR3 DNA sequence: TGCGCCAGCAGTCAATCGATGAGAAGCCGCCCCCCCAGGGGTAACTATGGCTACACCTTC.

CDR3 bases: TGTGCCAGTTCCGCCCGGACAGGATCCTATGGCTACACCTTC. The encoded protein is CASSARTGSYGYTF. The genes are TRBV19 and TRBJ1-2; 7 nucleotides agree with TRBD1. Germline V gives CDR1 LNHDA, CDR2 SQIVND (reference sequence). CDR3 length: 14 amino acids. The junction had 10 bases not matched to a gene; V was cut back by 8 bases and J by 4 bases.

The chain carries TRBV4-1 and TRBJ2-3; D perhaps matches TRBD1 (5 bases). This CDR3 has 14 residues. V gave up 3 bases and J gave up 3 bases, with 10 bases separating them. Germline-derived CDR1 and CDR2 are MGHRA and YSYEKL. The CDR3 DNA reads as TGCGCCAGCAGCCAGGTACCAGGGACAGATACGCAGTATTTT. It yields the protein CASSQVPGTDTQYF.

CDR3 DNA sequence: TGTGCCAGCGTTAGGACAGGGTGGGAATACGAGCAGTACTTC. This translates into CASVRTGWEYEQYF. V usage is TRBV2 and J usage is TRBJ2-7; 8 nucleotides line up with TRBD1. The CDR3 runs to 14 residues. Germline-derived CDR1 and CDR2 are SNHLY and FYNNEI. With V trimmed by 8 bases and J by 4 bases, 10 bases remained unmatched.

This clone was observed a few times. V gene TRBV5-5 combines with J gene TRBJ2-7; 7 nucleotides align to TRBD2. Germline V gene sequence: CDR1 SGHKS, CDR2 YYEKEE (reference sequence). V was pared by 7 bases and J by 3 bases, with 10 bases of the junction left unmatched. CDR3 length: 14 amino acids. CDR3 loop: CASSTRPGGYEQYF. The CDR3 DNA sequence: TGTGCCAGCTCCACCCGACCGGGGGGCTACGAGCAGTACTTC.

The CDR3 sequence: CASGGLSNQPQHF. Written as DNA, the CDR3 is TGTGCCAGCGGGGGGCTCAGCAATCAGCCCCAGCATTTT. The chain recombines TRBV6-6 with TRBJ1-5; D perhaps matches TRBD1 (6 bases). The CDR3 is 13 residues long. The germline CDR1 and CDR2 sequences are MNHNY and SVGAGI (reference sequence). Trimming shortened V by 8 bases and J by 1 base, and 9 bases separated the two germline ends.

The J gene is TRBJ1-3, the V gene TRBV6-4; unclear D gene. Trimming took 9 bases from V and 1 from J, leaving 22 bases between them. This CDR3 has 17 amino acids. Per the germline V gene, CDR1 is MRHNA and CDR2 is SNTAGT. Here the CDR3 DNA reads TGTGCCAGGTTTGTCGCCCTGGAGGGCTCTTCTGGAAACACCATATATTTT. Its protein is CARFVALEGSSGNTIYF.

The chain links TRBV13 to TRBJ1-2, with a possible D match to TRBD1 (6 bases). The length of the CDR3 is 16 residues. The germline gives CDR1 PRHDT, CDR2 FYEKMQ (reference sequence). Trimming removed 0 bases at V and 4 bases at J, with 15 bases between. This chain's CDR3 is CASSLGRGRGGYGYTF. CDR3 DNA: TGTGCCAGCAGCTTAGGTCGGGGGCGAGGTGGCTATGGCTACACCTTC.